This T cell receptor beta chain was captured by sequencing in a study of T cell changes during pregnancy in multiple sclerosis. This CDR3 contains 14 residues. V lost 7 bases and J lost 3, with 16 bases in between. From germline, CDR1 is SQVTM and CDR2 ANQGSEA. Method: immunoSEQ multiplex PCR; TCRdb's copy keeps in-frame clones and lacks some. The table includes tens of thousands of clones, 85% to 95% detected once. This clone appeared a few times. The chain uses TRBV29-1 and TRBJ1-5; D perhaps matches TRBD1 (6 bases). The receptor was isolated from a female donor with multiple sclerosis, enrolled in a pregnancy study. The sequencing used peripheral blood, collected after pregnancy. CDR3 sequence reads: CSATTGLLNQPQHF. The CDR3 DNA reads as TGCAGCGCCACGACAGGATTACTCAATCAGCCCCAGCATTTT.